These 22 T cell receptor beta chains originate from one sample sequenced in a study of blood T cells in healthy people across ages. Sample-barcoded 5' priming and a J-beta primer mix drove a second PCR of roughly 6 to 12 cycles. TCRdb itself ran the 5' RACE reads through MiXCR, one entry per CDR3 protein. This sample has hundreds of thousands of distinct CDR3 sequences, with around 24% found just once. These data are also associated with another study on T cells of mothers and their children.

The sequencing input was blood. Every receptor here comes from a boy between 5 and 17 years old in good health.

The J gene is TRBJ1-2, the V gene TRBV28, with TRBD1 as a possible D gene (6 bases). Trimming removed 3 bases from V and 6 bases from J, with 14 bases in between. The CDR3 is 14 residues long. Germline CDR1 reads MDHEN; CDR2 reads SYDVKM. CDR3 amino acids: CASSLEDSRNGYTF. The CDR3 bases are TGTGCCAGCAGTTTGGAGGACAGTAGGAATGGCTACACCTTC.

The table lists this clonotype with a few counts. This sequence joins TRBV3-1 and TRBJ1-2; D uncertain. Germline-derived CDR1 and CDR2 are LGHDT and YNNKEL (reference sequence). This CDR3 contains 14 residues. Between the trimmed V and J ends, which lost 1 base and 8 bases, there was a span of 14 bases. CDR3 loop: CASSQVPGSRGYTF. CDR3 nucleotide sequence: TGTGCCAGCAGCCAAGTTCCCGGCTCCAGGGGCTACACCTTC.

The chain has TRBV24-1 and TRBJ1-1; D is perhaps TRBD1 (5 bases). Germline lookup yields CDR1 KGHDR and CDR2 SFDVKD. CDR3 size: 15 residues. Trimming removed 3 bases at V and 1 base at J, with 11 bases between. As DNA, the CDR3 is TGTGCCACCAGTGATGGTCCGGGGGGGAACACTGAAGCTTTCTTT. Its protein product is CATSDGPGGNTEAFF.

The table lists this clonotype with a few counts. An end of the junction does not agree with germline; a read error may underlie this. The CDR3 DNA reads as TGTACCAGCAACTTAGGGACGGGACGCGACGAGGCCCAGTACTTC. Protein: CTSNLGTGRDEAQYF. The V gene is TRBV28, the J gene TRBJ2-7; D assignment may be TRBD1 or TRBD2 (5 bases each). CDR3 length equals 15 residues. The germline V gene encodes CDR1 MDHEN and CDR2 SYDVKM.

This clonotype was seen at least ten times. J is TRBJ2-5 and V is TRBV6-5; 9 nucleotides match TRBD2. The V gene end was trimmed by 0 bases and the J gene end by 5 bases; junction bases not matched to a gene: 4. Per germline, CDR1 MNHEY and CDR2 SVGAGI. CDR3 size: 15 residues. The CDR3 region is CASSYSTSGGETQYF. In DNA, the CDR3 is TGTGCCAGCAGTTACTCGACTAGCGGAGGGGAGACCCAGTACTTC.

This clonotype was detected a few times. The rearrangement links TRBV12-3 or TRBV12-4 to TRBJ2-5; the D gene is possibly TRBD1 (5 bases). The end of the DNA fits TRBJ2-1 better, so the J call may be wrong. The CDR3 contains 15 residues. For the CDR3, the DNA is TGTGCCAGCAGTTTGATGGCCCAGGGTCTGGGTGAGCAGTTCTTC. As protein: CASSLMAQGLGEQFF.

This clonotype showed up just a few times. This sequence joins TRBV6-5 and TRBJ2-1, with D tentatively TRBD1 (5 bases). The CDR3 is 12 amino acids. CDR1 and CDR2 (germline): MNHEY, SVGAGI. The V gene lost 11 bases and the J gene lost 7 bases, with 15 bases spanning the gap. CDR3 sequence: CAVTQGSNEQFF. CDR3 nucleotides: TGTGCCGTCACCCAGGGCTCGAATGAGCAGTTCTTC.

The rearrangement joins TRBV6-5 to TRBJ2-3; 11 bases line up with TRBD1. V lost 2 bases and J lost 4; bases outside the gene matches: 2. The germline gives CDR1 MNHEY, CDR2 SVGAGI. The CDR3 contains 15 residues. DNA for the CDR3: TGTGCCAGCAGTTACGGGACAGGGGGGCCAGATACGCAGTATTTT. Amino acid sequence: CASSYGTGGPDTQYF.

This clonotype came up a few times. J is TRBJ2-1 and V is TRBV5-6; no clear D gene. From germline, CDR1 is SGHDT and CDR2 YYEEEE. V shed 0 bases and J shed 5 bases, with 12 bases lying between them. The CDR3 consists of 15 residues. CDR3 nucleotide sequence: TGTGCCAGCAGCTTGGTGAATTTTTACGACAATGAGCAGTTCTTC. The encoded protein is CASSLVNFYDNEQFF.

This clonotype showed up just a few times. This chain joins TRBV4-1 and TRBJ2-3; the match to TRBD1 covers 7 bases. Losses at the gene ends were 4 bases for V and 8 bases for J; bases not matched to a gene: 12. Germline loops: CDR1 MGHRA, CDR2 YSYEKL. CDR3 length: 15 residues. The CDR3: CASSLPPQGELTQYF. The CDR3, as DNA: TGCGCCAGCAGCCTGCCGCCGCAGGGGGAACTTACGCAGTATTTT.

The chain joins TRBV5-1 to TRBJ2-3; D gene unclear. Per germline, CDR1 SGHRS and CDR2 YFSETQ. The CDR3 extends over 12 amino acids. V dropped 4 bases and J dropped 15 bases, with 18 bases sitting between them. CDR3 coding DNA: TGCGCCAGCAGCGCCGATAGAGATATGCAATATTTT. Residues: CASSADRDMQYF. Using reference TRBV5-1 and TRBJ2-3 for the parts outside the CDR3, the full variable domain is KAGVTQTPRYLIKTRGQQVTLSCSPISGHRSVSWYQQTPGQGLQFLFEYFSETQRNKGNFPGRFSGRQFSNSRSEMNVSTLELGDSALYLCASSADRDMQYFGPGTRLTVL.

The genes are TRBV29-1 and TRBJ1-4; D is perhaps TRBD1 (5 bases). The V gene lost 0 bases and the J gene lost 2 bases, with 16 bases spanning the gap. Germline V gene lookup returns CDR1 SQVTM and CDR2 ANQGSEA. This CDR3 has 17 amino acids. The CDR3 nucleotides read TGCAGCGTTGAAGATCCGAGGGGCCTTGGGACTAATGAAAAACTGTTTTTT. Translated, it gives CSVEDPRGLGTNEKLFF.

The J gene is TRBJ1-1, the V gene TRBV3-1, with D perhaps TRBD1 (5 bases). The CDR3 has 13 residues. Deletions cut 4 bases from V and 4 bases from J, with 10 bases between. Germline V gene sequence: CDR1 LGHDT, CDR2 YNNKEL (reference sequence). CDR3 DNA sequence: TGTGCCAGCAGCCCTCATGACAGCACTGAAGCTTTCTTT. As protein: CASSPHDSTEAFF.

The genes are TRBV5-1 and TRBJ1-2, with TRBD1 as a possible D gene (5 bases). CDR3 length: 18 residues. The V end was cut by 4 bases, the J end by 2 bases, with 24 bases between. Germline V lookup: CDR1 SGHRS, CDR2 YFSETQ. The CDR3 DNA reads TGCGCCAGCAGCCCACCTGGGGGAGGGACTTTAACCAACTATGGCTACACCTTC. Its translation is CASSPPGGGTLTNYGYTF.

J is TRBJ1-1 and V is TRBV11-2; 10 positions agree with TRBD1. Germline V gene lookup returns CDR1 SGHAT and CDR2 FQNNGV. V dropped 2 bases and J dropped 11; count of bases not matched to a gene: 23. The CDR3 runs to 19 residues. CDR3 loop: CASSLLTEPGQGRQAVAFF. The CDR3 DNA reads TGTGCCAGCAGCTTATTAACTGAACCGGGACAGGGGAGGCAGGCGGTGGCTTTCTTT.

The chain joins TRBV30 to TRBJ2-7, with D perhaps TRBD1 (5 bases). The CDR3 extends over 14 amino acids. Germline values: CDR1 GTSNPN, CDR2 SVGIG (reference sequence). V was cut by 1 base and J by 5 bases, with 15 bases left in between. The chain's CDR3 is CAWSAGQGLNEQYF. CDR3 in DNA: TGTGCCTGGAGTGCCGGGCAGGGCCTGAACGAGCAGTACTTC.

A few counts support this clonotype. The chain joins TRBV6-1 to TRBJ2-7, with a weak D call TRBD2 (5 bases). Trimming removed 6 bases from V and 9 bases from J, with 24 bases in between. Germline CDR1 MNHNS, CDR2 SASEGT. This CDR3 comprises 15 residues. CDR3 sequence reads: CASRDFADFPLPQYF. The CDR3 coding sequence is TGTGCCAGCAGGGACTTCGCCGACTTCCCTCTTCCGCAGTACTTC.

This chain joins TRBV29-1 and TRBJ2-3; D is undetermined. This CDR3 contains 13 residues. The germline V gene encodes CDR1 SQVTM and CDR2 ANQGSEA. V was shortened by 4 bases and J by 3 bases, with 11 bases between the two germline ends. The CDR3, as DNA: TGCAGCGTTGTTCGCTTATCGACAGATACGCAGTATTTT. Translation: CSVVRLSTDTQYF.

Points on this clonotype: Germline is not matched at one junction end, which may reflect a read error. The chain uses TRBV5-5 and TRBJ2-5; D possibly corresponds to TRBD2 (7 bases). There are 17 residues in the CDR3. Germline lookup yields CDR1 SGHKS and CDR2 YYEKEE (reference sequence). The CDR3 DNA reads TGTGCCAGCAGCTTGGCGTTGGGGGGGCCGGGAGAAGAGGCCCAGTACTTC. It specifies CASSLALGGPGEEAQYF.

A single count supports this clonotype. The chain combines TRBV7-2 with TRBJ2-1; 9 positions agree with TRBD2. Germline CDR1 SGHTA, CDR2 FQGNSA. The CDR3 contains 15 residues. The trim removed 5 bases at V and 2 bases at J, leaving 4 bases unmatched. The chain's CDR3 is CASSPSGIAYNEQFF. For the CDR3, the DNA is TGTGCCAGCAGCCCTAGCGGGATAGCCTACAATGAGCAGTTCTTC.

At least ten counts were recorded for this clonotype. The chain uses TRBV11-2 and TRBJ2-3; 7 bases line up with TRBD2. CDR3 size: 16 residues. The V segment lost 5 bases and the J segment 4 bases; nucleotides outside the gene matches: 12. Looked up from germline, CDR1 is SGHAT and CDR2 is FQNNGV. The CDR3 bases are TGTGCCAGCAGCCCGCTGGGGGGGTTGAGTGCAGATACGCAGTATTTT. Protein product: CASSPLGGLSADTQYF. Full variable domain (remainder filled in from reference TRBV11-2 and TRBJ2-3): EAGVAQSPRYKIIEKRQSVAFWCNPISGHATLYWYQQILGQGPKLLIQFQNNGVVDDSQLPKDRFSAERLKGVDSTLKIQPAKLEDSAVYLCASSPLGGLSADTQYFGPGTRLTVL.

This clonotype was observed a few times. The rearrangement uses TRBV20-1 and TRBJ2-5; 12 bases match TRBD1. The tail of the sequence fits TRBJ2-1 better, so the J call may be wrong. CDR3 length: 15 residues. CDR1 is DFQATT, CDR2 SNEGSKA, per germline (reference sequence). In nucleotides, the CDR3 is TGCAGTGCTTGGAGGGACAGGGGGCTTAGCAATGAGCAGTTCTTC. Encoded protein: CSAWRDRGLSNEQFF.